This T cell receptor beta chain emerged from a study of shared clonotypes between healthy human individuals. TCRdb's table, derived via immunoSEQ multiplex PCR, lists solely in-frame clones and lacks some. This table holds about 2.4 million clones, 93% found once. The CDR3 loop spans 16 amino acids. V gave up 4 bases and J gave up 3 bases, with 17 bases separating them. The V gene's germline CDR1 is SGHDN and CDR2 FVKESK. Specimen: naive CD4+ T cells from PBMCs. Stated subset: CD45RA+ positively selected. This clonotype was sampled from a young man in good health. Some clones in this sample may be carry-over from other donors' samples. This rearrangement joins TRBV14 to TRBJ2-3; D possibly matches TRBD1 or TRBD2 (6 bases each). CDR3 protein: CASSRGRTARTDTQYF. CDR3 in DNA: TGTGCCAGCAGCCGAGGGAGGACAGCGAGGACAGATACGCAGTATTTT.